The present entry profiles one TCR beta chain with its context. Using immunoSEQ multiplex PCR, the repertoire was profiled, and TCRdb retains in-frame clones only, with some absent. The repertoire holds approximately 100,000 clones, with approximately 85% as singletons. This record comes from a study of OX40 agonist ivuxolimab in advanced cancers. Study overall: One patient with hepatocellular carcinoma and two with cutaneous melanoma, three in all, had partial responses.

The CDR3 spans 19 residues. The V segment lost 2 bases and the J segment 1 base; nucleotides outside the gene matches: 5. Germline CDR1 PRHDT, CDR2 FYEKMQ (reference sequence). V and J are TRBV13 and TRBJ2-2; the match to TRBD2 covers 15 bases. The starting material was CD4+ or CD8+ T cells sorted from blood, obtained in a trial of the OX40 agonist ivuxolimab. The TCR comes from an adult with an advanced solid tumor such as melanoma, head and neck, liver or kidney cancer. The CDR3 loop is CASSLLGTSGRWNTGELFF. The CDR3 DNA sequence: TGTGCCAGCAGCTTACTAGGGACTAGCGGGAGGTGGAACACCGGGGAGCTGTTTTTT.